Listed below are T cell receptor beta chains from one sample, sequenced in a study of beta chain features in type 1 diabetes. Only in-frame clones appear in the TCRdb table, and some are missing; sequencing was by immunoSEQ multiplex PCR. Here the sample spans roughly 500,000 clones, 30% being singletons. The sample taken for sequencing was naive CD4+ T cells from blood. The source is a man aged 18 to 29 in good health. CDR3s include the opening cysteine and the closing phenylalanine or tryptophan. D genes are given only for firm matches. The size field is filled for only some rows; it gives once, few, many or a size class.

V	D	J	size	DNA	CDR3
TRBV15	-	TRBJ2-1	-	TGTGCCACCAGCAGAGAGCCGGGAGTATATAATGAGCAGTTCTTC	CATSREPGVYNEQFF
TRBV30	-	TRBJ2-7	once	TGTGCCTGGATCTCATCCGTGGGGGGCGAGCAGTACTTC	CAWISSVGGEQYF
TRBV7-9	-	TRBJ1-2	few	TGTGCCAGCAGCTTGGCGGGGCGCTATGGCTACACCTTC	CASSLAGRYGYTF
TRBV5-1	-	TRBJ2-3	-	TGCGCCAGCAGCCGGAGGGACACAGATACGCAGTATTTT	CASSRRDTDTQYF
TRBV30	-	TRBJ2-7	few	TGTGCCTGGAGCCGCTCAGGGACGGGGCAGTACTTC	CAWSRSGTGQYF
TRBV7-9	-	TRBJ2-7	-	TGTGCCAGCAGCTTAGATGGTTCCCCAGCCTACGAGCAGTACTTC	CASSLDGSPAYEQYF
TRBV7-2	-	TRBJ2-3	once	TGTGCCAGCAGCCCCCCTGACCGGCCAGGGTATTTT	CASSPPDRPGYF
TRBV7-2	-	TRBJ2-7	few	TGTGCCAGCAGCTTATCTCACTACGAGCAGTACTTC	CASSLSHYEQYF
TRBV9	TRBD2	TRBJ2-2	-	TGTGCCAGCAGCCCGGAAACTAGCGTTAGGAACACCGGGGAGCTGTTTTTT	CASSPETSVRNTGELFF
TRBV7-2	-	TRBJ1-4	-	TGTGCCAGCAGCTTAGAGCGGGGGCGCGGGGAAAAACTGTTTTTT	CASSLERGRGEKLFF
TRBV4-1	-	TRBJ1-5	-	TGCGCCAGCAGCCAAGCGCAAGGGGTCTATCAGCCCCAGCATTTT	CASSQAQGVYQPQHF
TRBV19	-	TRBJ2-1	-	TGTGCCAGTAGTATATCACTCAGGGGTGAGCAGTTCTTC	CASSISLRGEQFF
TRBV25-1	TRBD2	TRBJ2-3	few	TGTGCCAGCAGTACCCCCGAGCGGGAGGGAGGGGGGACGCAGTATTTT	CASSTPEREGGGTQYF
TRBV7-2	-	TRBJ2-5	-	TGTGCCAGCAGCTTGAGCCAGGAGATGACCCAGTACTTC	CASSLSQEMTQYF
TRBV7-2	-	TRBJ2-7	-	TGTGCCAGCAGTCACGTATACTCCTACGAGCAGTACTTC	CASSHVYSYEQYF
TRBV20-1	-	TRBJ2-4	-	TGCAGCGGGACTGGTTTGGACATTCAGTACTTC	CSGTGLDIQYF
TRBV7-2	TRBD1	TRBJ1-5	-	TGTGCCAGCAGCTCCAGCCGGGACAGGGGTGTGGGCAATCAGCCCCAGCATTTT	CASSSSRDRGVGNQPQHF
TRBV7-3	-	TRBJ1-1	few	TGTGCCAGCAGCCCACGCGGCTTGAACACTGAAGCTTTCTTT	CASSPRGLNTEAFF
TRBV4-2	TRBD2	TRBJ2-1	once	TGTGCCAGCAGCCAGAGCGGAGCTAGCGGGAGTGGGTATGAGCAGTTCTTC	CASSQSGASGSGYEQFF
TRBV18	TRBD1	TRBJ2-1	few	TGTGCCAGCTCACCCGACAGGGTCGATGAGCAGTTCTTC	CASSPDRVDEQFF
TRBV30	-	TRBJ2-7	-	TGTGCCTGGAGTGTAGGGCGGTACGAGCAGTACTTC	CAWSVGRYEQYF
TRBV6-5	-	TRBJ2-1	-	TGTGCCAGCAGTCCTGCGACAGCCCGGAATGAGCAGTTCTTC	CASSPATARNEQFF
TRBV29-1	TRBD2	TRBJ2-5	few	TGCAGCGTTAGGACTAGCGGGAGTGAGACCCAGTACTTC	CSVRTSGSETQYF
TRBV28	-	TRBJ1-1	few	TGTGCCAGCAGTATCCGCACTGAAGCTTTCTTT	CASSIRTEAFF
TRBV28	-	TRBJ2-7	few	TGTGCCAGCAGTTTAGGCCAGCCCTACGAGCAGTACTTC	CASSLGQPYEQYF
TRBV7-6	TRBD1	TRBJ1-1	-	TGTGCCAGCAGCCGGGGACAGATGAACACTGAAGCTTTCTTT	CASSRGQMNTEAFF
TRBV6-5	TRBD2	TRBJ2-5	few	TGTGCCAGTGCGAGCGGGAGGGCCCGACAAGAGACCCAGTACTTC	CASASGRARQETQYF
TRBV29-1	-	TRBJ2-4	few	TGCAGCGTTGGGGTAGCCAAAAACATTCAGTACTTC	CSVGVAKNIQYF
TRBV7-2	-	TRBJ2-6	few	TGTGCCAGCAGCTTAGAAGGCGGCCTTTTGGGGGCCAACGTCCTGACTTTC	CASSLEGGLLGANVLTF
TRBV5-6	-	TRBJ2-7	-	TGTGCCAGCAGCGCGCTTCTGCGGGGTCTCGAGCAGTACTTC	CASSALLRGLEQYF
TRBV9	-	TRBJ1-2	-	TGTGCCAGCAGCGTAGTCGGTGACCCTACGGGCTACACCTTC	CASSVVGDPTGYTF
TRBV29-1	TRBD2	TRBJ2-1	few	TGCAGCGTTGAATGGACGACTAGCGGGAGCTATGAGCAGTTCTTC	CSVEWTTSGSYEQFF
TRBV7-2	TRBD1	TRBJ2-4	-	TGTGCCAGCAGCTTTCAGGGGGTTTACAAAAACATTCAGTACTTC	CASSFQGVYKNIQYF
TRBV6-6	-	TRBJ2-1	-	TGTGCCACCACGTTGCAGTACAATGAGCAGTTCTTC	CATTLQYNEQFF
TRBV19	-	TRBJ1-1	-	TGTGCCAGTAGTGTCCCACAGGCCCAGGGCACTGAAGCTTTCTTT	CASSVPQAQGTEAFF
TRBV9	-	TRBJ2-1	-	TGTGCCAGCAGCGTAGGCGTCAGGACTAACTACAATGAGCAGTTCTTC	CASSVGVRTNYNEQFF
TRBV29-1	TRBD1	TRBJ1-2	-	TGCAGCGGTGGACAGGGGGACTATGGCTACACCTTC	CSGGQGDYGYTF
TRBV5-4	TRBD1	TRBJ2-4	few	TGTGCCAGCGGCCCGAGACAGGGGGAGGGAAGTCAGTACTTC	CASGPRQGEGSQYF
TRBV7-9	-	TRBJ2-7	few	TGTGCCAGCAGCTTCCCCCAGGCGTGGGACGAGCAGTACTTC	CASSFPQAWDEQYF
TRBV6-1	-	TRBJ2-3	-	TGTGCCAGCAGTGAAGCGCGGGGCACAGATACGCAGTATTTT	CASSEARGTDTQYF
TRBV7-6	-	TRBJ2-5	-	TGTGCCAGCAGCTTAGAGGGGACCCCCAGGACCCAGTACTTC	CASSLEGTPRTQYF
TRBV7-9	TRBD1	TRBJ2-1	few	TGTGCCAGCAGCACGGTCCGGGACAGGGCCTACAATGAGCAGTTCTTC	CASSTVRDRAYNEQFF
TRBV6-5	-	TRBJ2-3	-	TGTGCCAGCAGAAGGCAGGGTGTGGATACGCAGTATTTT	CASRRQGVDTQYF
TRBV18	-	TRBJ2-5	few	TGTGCCAGCTCACCATTCACAGGACAGCAAGAGACCCAGTACTTC	CASSPFTGQQETQYF
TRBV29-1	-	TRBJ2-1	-	TGCAGCGTTGAAGAATTGAAATCGGGCTCCTACAATGAGCAGTTCTTC	CSVEELKSGSYNEQFF
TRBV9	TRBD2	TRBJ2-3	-	TGTGCCAGCAGCCCCGTGGGGGGGGATACGCAGTATTTT	CASSPVGGDTQYF
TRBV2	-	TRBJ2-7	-	TGTGCCAGCAGCGCGACAAGAAGCTACGAGCAGTACTTC	CASSATRSYEQYF
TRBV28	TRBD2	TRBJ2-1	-	TGTGCCAGCAGTCTTAGCGGGAGGGCCCGCAATGAGCAGTTCTTC	CASSLSGRARNEQFF
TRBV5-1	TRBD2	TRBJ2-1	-	TGCGCCAGCAGCCCATTAGCGGGAGGTCACAATGAGCAGTTCTTC	CASSPLAGGHNEQFF
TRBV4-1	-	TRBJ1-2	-	TGCGCCAGCAGCCAAGATCTTCTTGGGCCAAACTATGGCTACACCTTC	CASSQDLLGPNYGYTF
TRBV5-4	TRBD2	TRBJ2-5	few	TGTGCAGAAGGGACTAGCGGGAAGGTTGAGACCCAGTACTTC	CAEGTSGKVETQYF
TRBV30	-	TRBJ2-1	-	TGTGCCTGGAGTCGCCTGCAGAGCTACAATGAGCAGTTCTTC	CAWSRLQSYNEQFF
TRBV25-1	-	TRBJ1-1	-	TGTGCCAGCAGTGAATGGGGGATTAAATCCGAAGCTTTCTTT	CASSEWGIKSEAFF
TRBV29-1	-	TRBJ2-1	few	TGCAGCGTTGATGGGAGCCCCTCCTACAATGAGCAGTTCTTC	CSVDGSPSYNEQFF
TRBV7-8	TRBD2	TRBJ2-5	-	TGTGCCAGCAGCCCCCGGATAGCGGGAGGGCCGGGTCAAGAGACCCAGTACTTC	CASSPRIAGGPGQETQYF
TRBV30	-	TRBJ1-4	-	TGTGCCTGGAGTATCCGGGGGGGTGAAAAACTGTTTTTT	CAWSIRGGEKLFF
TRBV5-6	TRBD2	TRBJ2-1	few	TGTGCCAGCAGTTTCCCGGGAGGGCACTACAATGAGCAGTTCTTC	CASSFPGGHYNEQFF
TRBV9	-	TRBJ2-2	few	TGTGCCAGCAGCCCATGGCTAGCTGACGCCGGGGAGCTGTTTTTT	CASSPWLADAGELFF
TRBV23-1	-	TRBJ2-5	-	TGCGCCAGCAGTCAAGTTAGGGCCGAATGGTTCCAGTACTTC	CASSQVRAEWFQYF
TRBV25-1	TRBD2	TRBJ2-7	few	TGTGCCAGCAGTGATTTAACTAGCGGGAGTTACGAGCAGTACTTC	CASSDLTSGSYEQYF